This T cell receptor (beta chain) was identified in a study of cytomegalovirus exposure and HLA in healthy donors. Across the study: Early on, a data release was issued that held approximately 92 million unique TCRs from HLA-typed donors. General study results and limits: Later analysis showed most CMV-associated TCR beta chains appearing HLA-restricted. It is likely that the observed cluster of highly shared sequence variants was a sequencing artifact.

Vbeta (60) and Jbeta (13) primers were used in the PCR. Assay: immunoSEQ multiplex PCR; the TCRdb copy retains only in-frame clones and omits some. Here the sample spans roughly 170,000 clones, 80% being singletons. Of note for this clone: The antigen remains undetermined.

This clonotype was sampled from a young man in good health and CMV-seronegative. The sequenced material came from PBMCs.

The CDR3 loop reads CASSLASGGFYNEQFF. DNA of the CDR3: TGCGCCAGCAGCTTGGCTAGCGGAGGCTTCTACAATGAGCAGTTCTTC. The chain couples TRBV5-1 to TRBJ2-1; 7 bases line up with TRBD2. Germline-derived CDR1 and CDR2 are SGHRS and YFSETQ. Germline trimming cut 0 bases from V and 3 bases from J; bases unmatched to any gene: 6. CDR3 size: 16 residues.